This T cell receptor beta chain was recovered during a study of T cells in Graves' hyperthyroidism and ophthalmopathy. Study outcomes and limitations: Among clonotypes expanded in thyroid above 0.001, most were also found in blood.

Graves' hyperthyroidism is called stable when ophthalmopathy does not progress within 18 months. Uncontrolled infection, other autoimmune disease, pregnancy and lactation each barred patients from inclusion. The CDR3 has 15 residues. Deletions cut 2 bases from V and 7 bases from J, with 18 bases between. In germline, CDR1 is SGDLS, CDR2 YYNGEE. Template material for amplifying TCR beta CDR3 regions consisted of RNA transcripts. HTBI primers were the set used in a first-round RT-PCR of the TCR CDR3. TCRdb re-derived calls from the multiplex PCR reads in MiXCR, one entry per CDR3 protein. The sample includes 500,000 to 600,000 distinct CDR3 sequences, approximately 44% of them seen just once. Worth noting for this clonotype: Its specificity is unknown.

Material for sequencing was peripheral blood or thyroid tissue (not recorded which). V gene TRBV9 combines with J gene TRBJ1-1; D is perhaps TRBD1 (6 bases). The TCR originated in a woman under 30 with Graves' hyperthyroidism. The CDR3 region is CASSVTQTGTLEAFF. CDR3 DNA sequence: TGTGCCAGCAGCGTCACCCAAACCGGGACACTTGAAGCTTTCTTT.